The 3 T cell receptor beta chains below were found in one sample sequenced in a study of Ad26.COV2.S vaccination and SARS-CoV-2 variants. Clones were read by immunoSEQ multiplex PCR, and TCRdb kept only the in-frame ones, dropping some. This sample yields 300,000 to 400,000 clones, of which about nine tenths are seen a single time; 3.4% belongs to the top ten. The treatment was: about 20 received Ad26.COV2.S at low or high dose, single or two shots; roughly five received placebo; per-sample allocation not given. Sampling happened 63 days after the first vaccine or placebo injection. Sample: peripheral blood, taken in a trial of Ad26.COV2.S vaccine versus placebo. Every receptor here comes from a person aged 18-60 years who received the Ad26.COV2.S COVID-19 vaccine or a placebo.

The rearrangement joins TRBV25-1 to TRBJ1-2, with 7 bases matching TRBD1. CDR1 is MGHDK and CDR2 is SYGVNS in the germline V gene. The CDR3 is 17 residues long. Losses at the gene ends were 1 base for V and 4 bases for J; bases not matched to a gene: 12. The DNA of the CDR3 is TGTGCCAGCAGTGAATCCCCCCCCCGACCAGGGGGCTATGGCTACACCTTC. Its translation: CASSESPPRPGGYGYTF.

J is TRBJ1-3 and V is TRBV9, with 9 bases identical to TRBD1. Trimming at V came to 2 bases and at J to 5 bases, leaving 14 bases not matched to a gene. The CDR3 extends over 18 amino acids. Germline values: CDR1 SGDLS, CDR2 YYNGEE. The CDR3 region is CASSVGWDRVIGRNTIYF. The DNA of the CDR3 is TGTGCCAGCAGCGTTGGGTGGGACAGGGTCATTGGGAGAAACACCATATATTTT. Full variable domain (rest looked up from reference TRBV9 and TRBJ1-3): DSGVTQTPKHLITATGQRVTLRCSPRSGDLSVYWYQQSLDQGLQFLIQYYNGEERAKGNILERFSAQQFPDLHSELNLSSLELGDSALYFCASSVGWDRVIGRNTIYFGEGSWLTVV.

The chain links TRBV5-1 to TRBJ2-7; the match to TRBD1 covers 9 bases. Per the germline V gene, CDR1 is SGHRS and CDR2 is YFSETQ. The CDR3 is 16 residues long. Trimming at V came to 0 bases and at J to 1 base, leaving 5 bases not matched to a gene. CDR3 protein: CASSLDRGLLSYEQYF. Written as DNA, the CDR3 is TGCGCCAGCAGCTTGGACAGGGGGCTTCTATCCTACGAGCAGTACTTC.